This T cell receptor (beta chain) originates from a study of shared clonotypes between healthy human individuals. About the research overall: CD4 naive and memory got three plates each, CD8 naive two, CD8 memory one. Study results and caveats: Represented diversity (both genetic and exposure-history) was limited by the small number of donors. Sample collection involved blood only; tissue repertoires are likely different. The study found about 4.6% of naive CD4 clonotypes shared across a few donors.

Germline V lookup: CDR1 LGHNA, CDR2 YNFKEQ. The germline V and J ends were trimmed by 0 bases and 4 bases, with 11 bases remaining between them. CDR3 length: 15 residues. This clone is a singleton in its sample. Its antigen is unidentified. The table came from immunoSEQ multiplex PCR; TCRdb's copy has only in-frame clones and leaves some out. This table holds 2 million to 2.5 million clones, just over 90% found once. The rearrangement joins TRBV4-2 to TRBJ2-3; D remains ambiguous. The TCR sequence derives from a man in his late teens or twenties in good health. Some clones in this sample may be carry-over from other donors' samples. The sequenced sample consisted of naive CD4+ T cells from PBMCs. Subset in this sample: CD45RA+ positively selected. As DNA, the CDR3 is TGTGCCAGCAGCCAAGATGGGCCCGTCCCAGATACGCAGTATTTT. Translated: CASSQDGPVPDTQYF.